The 9 T cell receptor beta chains reported below all come from one sample, sequenced in a study of cytomegalovirus exposure and HLA in healthy donors. A multiplex PCR was run with 60 Vbeta primers and 13 Jbeta primers. Assay: immunoSEQ multiplex PCR; the TCRdb copy retains only in-frame clones and omits some. Among roughly 150,000 clones listed, around 80% were seen once. The source material was PBMCs. The receptor source for this set is a middle-aged woman in good health and CMV-seronegative.

This rearrangement joins TRBV7-9 to TRBJ2-6; weak D call: TRBD1 (5 bases). Per the germline V gene, CDR1 is SEHNR and CDR2 is FQNEAQ (reference sequence). The CDR3 spans 19 residues. V dropped 5 bases and J dropped 0 bases, with 20 bases sitting between them. The CDR3 nucleotides read TGTGCCAGCAGCCCTCTAGGTCAGGGAACCCTCTCTGGGGCCAACGTCCTGACTTTC. Residues: CASSPLGQGTLSGANVLTF.

CDR3 region: CASRRVSGGADEQFF. The CDR3 region has the DNA TGTGCCAGTAGGAGGGTTAGCGGGGGGGCAGATGAGCAGTTCTTC. V and J are TRBV19 and TRBJ2-1, with TRBD2 identical over 11 bases. Trimming took 6 bases from V and 8 from J; bases not matched to a gene: 9. Germline V gene data show CDR1 as LNHDA and CDR2 as SQIVND (reference sequence). The CDR3 runs 15 residues. Supplemented by reference TRBV19 and TRBJ2-1, the full variable domain reads DGGITQSPKYLFRKEGQNVTLSCEQNLNHDAMYWYRQDPGQGLRLIYYSQIVNDFQKGDIAEGYSVSREKKESFPLTVTSAQKNPTAFYLCASRRVSGGADEQFFGPGTRLTVL.

A single count supports this clone. This chain links TRBV13 with TRBJ2-1; weak D call: TRBD1 (5 bases). Trimming took off 5 bases at V and 8 bases at J, with 19 bases between the two ends. This CDR3 has 15 residues. Per the germline V gene, CDR1 is PRHDT and CDR2 is FYEKMQ (reference sequence). CDR3 sequence (DNA): TGTGCCAGCAGCCCCTTGCCCGCAGGGCTGCATGAGCAGTTCTTC. This codes for CASSPLPAGLHEQFF.

The rearrangement joins TRBV5-4 to TRBJ1-2; D uncertain. The CDR3 is made up of 15 amino acids. Trimming shortened V by 0 bases and J by 0 bases, and 9 bases separated the two germline ends. Germline CDR1 is SGHNT and CDR2 is YYREEE (reference sequence). The CDR3 bases are TGTGCCAGCAGCTTGGGTACAGCAACTAACTATGGCTACACCTTC. Translating it yields CASSLGTATNYGYTF.

The CDR3 sequence: CASSLTAYNEQFF. The CDR3 DNA is TGTGCCAGCAGTTTAACAGCTTACAATGAGCAGTTCTTC. The rearrangement uses TRBV28 and TRBJ2-1; no clear D gene. This CDR3 is built from 13 residues. The V end was cut by 2 bases, the J end by 4 bases, with 6 bases between. In germline, CDR1 is MDHEN, CDR2 SYDVKM. The full variable domain, completed using reference TRBV28 and TRBJ2-1, is DVKVTQSSRYLVKRTGEKVFLECVQDMDHENMFWYRQDPGLGLRLIYFSYDVKMKEKGDIPEGYSVSREKKERFSLILESASTNQTSMYLCASSLTAYNEQFFGPGTRLTVL.

The genes are TRBV7-3 and TRBJ2-5; D perhaps matches TRBD2 (6 bases). CDR3 length: 15 amino acids. Germline V gene lookup returns CDR1 SGHTA and CDR2 FQGTGA. With 4 bases removed from V and 2 bases from J, the gap between germline ends came to 14 bases. The CDR3 sequence: CASSSGTGKQETQYF. CDR3 DNA sequence: TGTGCCAGCAGCTCGGGGACTGGAAAACAAGAGACCCAGTACTTC.

V usage is TRBV28 and J usage is TRBJ2-7, with a tentative D call TRBD2 (6 bases). The CDR3 extends over 12 amino acids. The V gene's germline CDR1 is MDHEN and CDR2 SYDVKM. V lost 4 bases, J lost 7 bases, and 11 bases lay in between. The CDR3 here is CASSYSRGEQYF. CDR3 DNA: TGTGCCAGCAGTTATAGCCGGGGGGAGCAGTACTTC. The full variable domain, completed using reference TRBV28 and TRBJ2-7, is DVKVTQSSRYLVKRTGEKVFLECVQDMDHENMFWYRQDPGLGLRLIYFSYDVKMKEKGDIPEGYSVSREKKERFSLILESASTNQTSMYLCASSYSRGEQYFGPGTRLTVT.

This sequence joins TRBV10-3 and TRBJ2-7; tentative D call: TRBD2 (5 bases). Per the germline V gene, CDR1 is ENHRY and CDR2 is SYGVKD. This CDR3 has 14 residues. V dropped 6 bases and J dropped 2 bases, with 14 bases sitting between them. CDR3 sequence reads: CAISQPGTTYEQYF. For the CDR3, the DNA is TGTGCCATCAGCCAACCGGGAACAACCTACGAGCAGTACTTC.

The gene calls are TRBV18 and TRBJ2-5, with D possibly TRBD2 on 5 matching bases. The CDR3 consists of 14 residues. Germline lookup yields CDR1 KGHSH and CDR2 LQKENI. Trimming cost V 2 bases and J 7 bases, with 14 bases left between them. For the CDR3, the DNA is TGTGCCAGCTCACCAAGTTCGCTAGAGGGGACCCAGTACTTC. Translation gives CASSPSSLEGTQYF.